This T cell receptor (beta chain) emerged from a study of blood T cell repertoires in COVID-19. In the study overall: From the United States, Italy and Spain came samples of acute and convalescent COVID-19.

CDR1 is MDHEN and CDR2 is SYDVKM in the germline V gene. The CDR3 spans 17 residues. J was trimmed by 1 base and V by 4 bases; bases with no gene match: 7. Clones were sequenced by immunoSEQ multiplex PCR, and TCRdb holds only the in-frame ones, with some missing. This sample yields around 200,000 clones, of which more than 85% are seen a single time; 1.5% to 2% belongs to the top ten. The TCR originated in a man aged 35 to 55 with active or convalescent COVID-19. The chain has TRBV28 and TRBJ1-3; TRBD1 matches 10 bases. The source material was peripheral blood. The CDR3 loop is CASSSWDRGRSGNTIYF. The DNA for the CDR3 is TGTGCCAGCAGTTCCTGGGACAGGGGAAGGTCTGGAAACACCATATATTTT.